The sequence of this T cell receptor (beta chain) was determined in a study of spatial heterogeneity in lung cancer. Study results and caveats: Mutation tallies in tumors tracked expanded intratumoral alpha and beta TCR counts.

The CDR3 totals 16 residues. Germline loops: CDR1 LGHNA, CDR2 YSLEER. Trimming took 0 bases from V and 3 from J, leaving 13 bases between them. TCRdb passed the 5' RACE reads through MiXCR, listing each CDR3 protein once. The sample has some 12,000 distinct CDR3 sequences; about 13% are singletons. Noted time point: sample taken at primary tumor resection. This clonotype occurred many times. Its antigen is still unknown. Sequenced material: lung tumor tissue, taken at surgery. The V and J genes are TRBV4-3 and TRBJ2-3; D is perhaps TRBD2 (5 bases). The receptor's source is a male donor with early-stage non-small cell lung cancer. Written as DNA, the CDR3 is TGCGCCAGCAGCCAAGACGGGGTCGGGTATACAGATACGCAGTATTTT. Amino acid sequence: CASSQDGVGYTDTQYF.